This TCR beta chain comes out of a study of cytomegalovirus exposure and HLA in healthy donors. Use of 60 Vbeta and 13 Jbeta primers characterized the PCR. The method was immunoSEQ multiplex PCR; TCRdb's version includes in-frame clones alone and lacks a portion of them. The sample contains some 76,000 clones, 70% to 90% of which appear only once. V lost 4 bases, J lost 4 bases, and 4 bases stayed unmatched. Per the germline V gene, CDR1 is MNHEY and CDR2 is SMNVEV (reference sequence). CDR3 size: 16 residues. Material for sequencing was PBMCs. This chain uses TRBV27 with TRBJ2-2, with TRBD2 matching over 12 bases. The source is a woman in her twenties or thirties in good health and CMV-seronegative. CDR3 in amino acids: CASSSSSGRGTGELFF. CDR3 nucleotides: TGTGCCAGCAGTTCCTCTAGCGGGAGGGGCACCGGGGAGCTGTTTTTT.